Listed here are 16 T cell receptor beta chains from one sample, sequenced in a study of cytomegalovirus exposure and HLA in healthy donors. This PCR relied on a set of 60 Vbeta primers and 13 Jbeta primers. Sequencing was performed with immunoSEQ multiplex PCR; in TCRdb, only in-frame clones are kept and a portion is missing. This table holds approximately 190,000 clones, about 83% found once. The specimen was PBMCs. The receptors were gathered from a woman aged 25 to 39 in good health and CMV-seropositive.

The V call is TRBV10-3, the J call TRBJ2-2; 9 bases align to TRBD2. Germline CDR1 is ENHRY and CDR2 is SYGVKD. This CDR3 spans 14 amino acids. J lost 5 bases, V lost 8 bases, and 6 bases had no gene match. This chain's CDR3 is CAIRAGGWTGELFF. The CDR3 DNA reads as TGTGCCATCCGGGCGGGGGGGTGGACCGGGGAGCTGTTTTTT.

This chain joins TRBV21-1 and TRBJ2-7; no DNA check was done on the table's D call, TRBD2. TRBV21-1 is recorded as a pseudogene. This CDR3 is 12 amino acids long. The CDR3 sequence is CASSVYPEGQYF. The CDR3 nucleotides are TGTGCCAGCAGCGTCTATCCGGAGGGGCAGTACTTC.

This rearrangement joins TRBV6-5 to TRBJ2-7, with D possibly being TRBD2 (5 bases). The CDR3 is 13 residues long. Per the germline V gene, CDR1 is MNHEY and CDR2 is SVGAGI. Trimming removed 10 bases from V and 2 bases from J, with 15 bases in between. The CDR3: CATQRGFAYEQYF. The CDR3, as DNA: TGTGCCACCCAAAGAGGGTTCGCCTACGAGCAGTACTTC.

V is TRBV18 and J is TRBJ2-7; 11 bases align to TRBD1. This CDR3 region has 15 residues. CDR1 is KGHSH, CDR2 LQKENI, per germline. With V trimmed by 3 bases and J by 2 bases, 3 bases remained unmatched. This CDR3 is CASSPGTGGAYEQYF. CDR3 DNA: TGTGCCAGCTCACCTGGGACAGGGGGTGCCTACGAGCAGTACTTC.

V gene TRBV6-5 combines with J gene TRBJ2-2; D is undetermined. The CDR3 has 13 amino acids. Trimming cost V 2 bases and J 3 bases, with 4 bases left between them. Germline CDR1 MNHEY, CDR2 SVGAGI. The DNA for the CDR3 is TGTGCCAGCAGTTACCCGTACACCGGGGAGCTGTTTTTT. Translating gives CASSYPYTGELFF.

The chain has TRBV23-1 and TRBJ2-1; the match to TRBD2 covers 7 bases. TRBV23-1 is identified as an open reading frame with a role that is uncertain. With 5 bases clipped from V and 4 bases from J, the junction kept 14 bases outside the gene matches. CDR3 length: 17 amino acids. The CDR3 is CASSFGMLADDYNEQFF. CDR3 nucleotide sequence: TGCGCCAGCAGTTTCGGGATGCTAGCGGACGATTACAATGAGCAGTTCTTC.

The V call is TRBV4-1, the J call TRBJ2-1, with 7 nucleotides matching TRBD2. Germline V gives CDR1 MGHRA, CDR2 YSYEKL. The CDR3 contains 15 residues. After removal of 4 bases from V and 4 bases from J, the junction contained 7 bases not matched to a gene. The CDR3 DNA is TGCGCCAGCAGCCGTACCGGGACTACGTACAATGAGCAGTTCTTC. Its translation: CASSRTGTTYNEQFF.

V gene TRBV7-2 combines with J gene TRBJ2-2; no clear D. Germline V gives CDR1 SGHTA, CDR2 FQGNSA. Trimming removed 2 bases at V and 7 bases at J, with 8 bases between. CDR3 size: 13 residues. The CDR3 DNA reads TGTGCCAGCAGCTTAAAGTCAGGCGGGGAGCTGTTTTTT. It specifies CASSLKSGGELFF.

Written as DNA, the CDR3 is TGTGCCAGCAGCTTAACAGCATCCTCTGGAAACACCATATATTTT. Its translation: CASSLTASSGNTIYF. The chain employs TRBV7-3 and TRBJ1-3; unclear D gene. CDR3 length equals 15 residues. Trimming stripped 0 bases from V and 0 bases from J, with 6 bases between. Germline V lookup: CDR1 SGHTA, CDR2 FQGTGA.

CDR3 loop: CASSRGINEKLFF. The DNA of the CDR3 is TGCGCCAGCAGCCGAGGGATAAATGAAAAACTGTTTTTT. The chain employs TRBV5-1 and TRBJ1-4; D is undetermined. Germline values: CDR1 SGHRS, CDR2 YFSETQ. The CDR3 runs 13 residues. Trimming left V 4 bases short and J 5 bases short, with 9 bases between.

The chain is built from TRBV11-3 and TRBJ2-3; D call uncertain. Trimming stripped 5 bases from V and 0 bases from J, with 12 bases between. The CDR3 has 15 amino acids. Germline V gene data show CDR1 as SGHNT and CDR2 as YENEEA. The CDR3 DNA follows: TGTGCCAGCAGCATCCTCCCGGTTAGCACAGATACGCAGTATTTT. This translates into CASSILPVSTDTQYF.

CDR3: CASSLTSGSYTYEQYF. DNA for the CDR3: TGTGCCAGCAGCCTTACTAGCGGGAGTTACACCTACGAGCAGTACTTC. J is TRBJ2-7 and V is TRBV28; TRBD2 matches 11 bases. The CDR3 runs 16 residues. Per the germline V gene, CDR1 is MDHEN and CDR2 is SYDVKM. V shed 6 bases and J 2 bases; nucleotides not matched to a gene: 9.

V is TRBV2 and J is TRBJ1-1, with TRBD1 identical over 8 bases. CDR1 is SNHLY, CDR2 FYNNEI, per germline. Trimming removed 6 bases from V and 8 bases from J; junction bases left unmatched: 14. The CDR3 has 15 residues. The CDR3 DNA reads TGTGCCAGCAGCGCCCCGACAGGGGTTCTCGCCGAAGCTTTCTTT. This encodes CASSAPTGVLAEAFF.

This chain joins TRBV7-2 and TRBJ1-2; possible D gene TRBD1, 5 bases. V lost 1 base, J lost 5 bases, and 17 bases lay in between. Germline-derived CDR1 and CDR2 are SGHTA and FQGNSA. CDR3 length equals 16 residues. The CDR3 region has the DNA TGTGCCAGCAGCTTAGAATGGTCAGGGATCTTATATGGCTACACCTTC. This encodes CASSLEWSGILYGYTF.

The rearrangement uses TRBV11-1 and TRBJ1-4; 10 nucleotides agree with TRBD1. The CDR3 has 17 amino acids. Looked up from germline, CDR1 is SGHAT and CDR2 is FQDESV (reference sequence). Trimming removed 5 bases from V and 0 bases from J; junction bases left unmatched: 6. The CDR3 DNA reads as TGTGCCAGCAGCCGGGGACAGGGGATTTCAACTAATGAAAAACTGTTTTTT. Its protein product is CASSRGQGISTNEKLFF.

J is TRBJ2-5 and V is TRBV7-9, with 8 positions matching TRBD1. CDR1 and CDR2 from the germline V gene are SEHNR and FQNEAQ (reference sequence). Trimming cost V 2 bases and J 2 bases; bases outside gene matches: 7. The CDR3 covers 16 residues. Written as DNA, the CDR3 is TGTGCCAGCAGCTTACTATGGGACAGGTCACAAGAGACCCAGTACTTC. Translation: CASSLLWDRSQETQYF.